This TCR beta chain was recovered during a study of T cell responses to AZD1222 COVID-19 vaccine. Findings and limits, study-wide: White British people made up most donors, females outnumbered males, and clonal diversity was possibly underestimated. Reports indicate that nearly half of spike-specific TCRs are directed at unmutated variant regions.

As concerns this clone: Its antigen is still unknown.

Trimming cost V 10 bases and J 1 base; bases outside gene matches: 6. Germline CDR1 and CDR2: MNHEY and SVGAGI. This CDR3 has 14 amino acids. The data were produced by immunoSEQ multiplex PCR, yet TCRdb's version contains in-frame clones alone and is incomplete. The sample includes approximately 150,000 clones, about 91% of them seen just once. The sample in question was peripheral blood, obtained on day 0 of AZD1222 vaccination. The chain couples TRBV6-5 to TRBJ2-4; 8 bases agree with TRBD2. The receptor was isolated from an adult in good health. The CDR3 loop reads CATVRGGAKNIQYF. The CDR3 coding sequence is TGTGCCACCGTTCGGGGGGGCGCCAAAAACATTCAGTACTTC.